This entry is about one T cell receptor (beta chain). The antigen is not known. No DNA is given; TCRdb re-called the 5' RACE reads and lists each CDR3 protein once. The listing records some 170,000 distinct CDR3 sequences. The sample comes from a study of monozygotic twins with inflammatory bowel disease. Overall study findings and caveats: Twins classed as concordant or discordant showed no difference in repertoire similarity, possibly from limited power. No single strong signal or clonotype associated with IBD was supported.

This CDR3 contains 15 residues. This clonotype was sampled from a human donor with ulcerative colitis or Crohn's disease, or a healthy co-twin of an affected twin (not recorded which). V usage is TRBV12-3 or TRBV12-4 and J usage is TRBJ1-1. Material for sequencing was blood. The CDR3 sequence: CASSTPGLENTEAFF.